This TCR beta chain was captured by sequencing in a study of OX40 agonist ivuxolimab in advanced cancers. With regard to this clone: Its specificity is not known.

General study findings and limits: CD8+ T cells averaged more expanded clones than CD4+. Partial responders receiving 0.1-3.0 mg/kg showed among the lowest clonal expansion.

The cohort excluded patients with autoimmune disease history or systemic immunosuppression. Blood got drawn at baseline, again on cycle 4 day 1, and then on cycle 7 day 1. V dropped 2 bases and J dropped 4 bases, with 4 bases sitting between them. CDR3 length: 12 residues. Germline V gene sequence: CDR1 ENHRY, CDR2 SYGVKD. Assay used: immunoSEQ multiplex PCR; TCRdb lists only in-frame clones, some missing. This table holds over 95,000 clones, 90% to 95% found once. The chain uses TRBV10-3 and TRBJ2-3; D call uncertain. This receptor was obtained from an adult with an advanced solid tumor such as melanoma, head and neck, liver or kidney cancer. Sequenced material: CD4+ or CD8+ T cells sorted from blood, taken in a trial of the OX40 agonist ivuxolimab. This CDR3 reads CAISESADTQYF. The CDR3 coding sequence is TGTGCCATCAGTGAGAGCGCAGATACGCAGTATTTT.